These T cell receptor beta chains were read from a single sample in a study of blood T cell repertoires in COVID-19. Sequencing used immunoSEQ multiplex PCR; TCRdb keeps in-frame clones, though not all of them. The table lists around 240,000 clones, approximately 90% of them singletons. The sample taken for sequencing was PBMCs or T cells enriched from blood (not recorded which). These receptors were obtained from a human donor in a cohort exposed to, infected with or recovered from COVID-19 (not recorded which). The donor label of this sample is uncertain. The CDR3 runs from the conserved cysteine through the conserved F or W. D genes are given only for firm matches. Clone sizes are given selectively: once, few, many, or a class where the clone is expanded.

TRBD1,TRBV7-9,TRBJ1-4,.,TGTGCCAGCAGCTTCTCGCCGGGACAGGGTGGCAAACTGTTTTTT,CASSFSPGQGGKLFF
TRBD2,TRBV10-3,TRBJ2-3,.,TGTGCCATCAGTGACGGACTAGCGGAGGGCACAGATACGCAGTATTTT,CAISDGLAEGTDTQYF
.,TRBV2,TRBJ2-3,once,TGTGCCAGCAGTAACGAGGGGACTGTCACAGATACGCAGTATTTT,CASSNEGTVTDTQYF
.,TRBV5-1,TRBJ2-3,.,TGCGCCAGCAGCTTGGTGATACGCGGGGATACGCAGTATTTT,CASSLVIRGDTQYF
TRBD2,TRBV13,TRBJ2-7,.,TGTGCCAGCAGCTTACTTCACGGGGGGTACGAGCAGTACTTC,CASSLLHGGYEQYF
TRBD1,TRBV5-4,TRBJ1-5,few,TGTGCCAGCAGCTTGTGGGGACAGGGCGAAGCTGTTCAGCCCCAGCATTTT,CASSLWGQGEAVQPQHF
.,TRBV5-4,TRBJ1-2,.,TGTGCCAGCAGTTTGGACAGTAGGTTGGGCTACACCTTC,CASSLDSRLGYTF
.,TRBV4-1,TRBJ1-1,.,TGCGCCAGCAGCCAAGAAGAGAGTATGAACACTGAAGCTTTCTTT,CASSQEESMNTEAFF
.,TRBV30,TRBJ2-1,.,TGTGCCTGGTCGACAGGTCAAACCTACAATGAGCAGTTCTTC,CAWSTGQTYNEQFF
.,TRBV25-1,TRBJ1-2,.,TGTGCCAGCAGGGCCCGGTTGAGCGGAGGCTACACCTTC,CASRARLSGGYTF
.,TRBV14,TRBJ1-4,.,TGTGCCAGCAGCCAAAACAGGGTAAATGAAAAACTGTTTTTT,CASSQNRVNEKLFF
.,TRBV6-5,TRBJ1-3,.,TGTGCCAGCAGCACGGCGCGGGACTCTGGAAACACCATATATTTT,CASSTARDSGNTIYF
.,TRBV6-1,TRBJ1-3,.,TGTGCCAGCAGTGAAGCTTCAGGGATGGGCGGAAACACCATATATTTT,CASSEASGMGGNTIYF
.,TRBV5-6,TRBJ1-2,.,TGTGCCAGCAGCTTGGCCTCGGGGGGCGGCTACACCTTC,CASSLASGGGYTF
.,TRBV4-1,TRBJ1-2,once,TGCGCCAGCAGCCATGTCGAACGTGGCCGCTACACCTTC,CASSHVERGRYTF
.,TRBV21-1,TRBJ1-2,.,TGTGCCAGATATCTCAGAGGACAGGGGGCTAGAGACTATGGCTACACCTTC,CARYLRGQGARDYGYTF
.,TRBV14,TRBJ1-5,few,TGTGCCAGCAGCCAAGCAAGGACAGACAAAGAAGCTCAGCCCCAGCATTTT,CASSQARTDKEAQPQHF
TRBD2,TRBV12-3/TRBV12-4,TRBJ2-1,.,TGTGCCAGCAGCCGGAGCGGGGGTCATGAGCAGTTCTTC,CASSRSGGHEQFF
TRBD1,TRBV5-4,TRBJ1-2,.,TGTGCCAGCAGCTGGACATCGCAGGGGGCGAAGGGCTACACCTTC,CASSWTSQGAKGYTF
TRBD2,TRBV7-3,TRBJ2-1,.,TGTGCCAGCAGCTTATCGGCGGGGGAATACAATGAGCAGTTCTTC,CASSLSAGEYNEQFF
.,TRBV2,TRBJ1-2,.,TGTGCCAGCACTAAGGAGAGGAGAGCCTATGGCTACACCTTC,CASTKERRAYGYTF
.,TRBV25-1,TRBJ1-4,.,TGTGCCAGCAGTGAATATATGGGCAGGGAGGATGAAAAACTGTTTTTT,CASSEYMGREDEKLFF
TRBD1,TRBV18,TRBJ1-4,.,TGTGCCAGCTCACTGCAGGGGGCCGATGAAAAACTGTTTTTT,CASSLQGADEKLFF
TRBD1,TRBV6-2/TRBV6-3,TRBJ1-2,.,TGTGCCAGCAGTGTCCCCACAGGGGCGAACTATGGCTACACCTTC,CASSVPTGANYGYTF
.,TRBV9,TRBJ1-5,.,TGTGCCAGCAGCGTAGAGAGAATAGGGGGTAATGGGCAGCCCCAGCATTTT,CASSVERIGGNGQPQHF
TRBD1,TRBV7-9,TRBJ1-2,.,TGTGCCAGCAGACAGGACAGGGGGCCAGATTTGAGTGGCTACACCTTC,CASRQDRGPDLSGYTF
.,TRBV4-3,TRBJ1-1,.,TGCGCCAGCAGCCAAGAAGGAGCGGAAAACACTGAAGCTTTCTTT,CASSQEGAENTEAFF
TRBD1,TRBV24-1,TRBJ1-4,.,TGTGCCACCAGTGATTCTGACAGGGATGGTGAAAAACTGTTTTTT,CATSDSDRDGEKLFF
TRBD1,TRBV18,TRBJ2-3,.,TGTGCCAGCTCACCAACAGGGGGATCAGATACGCAGTATTTT,CASSPTGGSDTQYF
.,TRBV7-3,TRBJ1-1,.,TGTGCCAGCAGTGGGCTGGCTGGTGAAGCTTTCTTT,CASSGLAGEAFF
.,TRBV7-3,TRBJ1-2,.,TGTGCCAGCAGCTTCGCGGGGGGCGAGGGCTACACCTTC,CASSFAGGEGYTF
.,TRBV18,TRBJ1-1,.,TGTGCCAGCTCACCAACCCAGGTGCGAAACACTGAAGCTTTCTTT,CASSPTQVRNTEAFF
.,TRBV7-3,TRBJ2-2,.,TGTGCCAGCAGCGAGGGGACTCGCAACACCGGGGAGCTGTTTTTT,CASSEGTRNTGELFF
.,TRBV9,TRBJ2-3,.,TGTGCCAGCAGCGTAGCTGGGGCTCCAGGCACAGATACGCAGTATTTT,CASSVAGAPGTDTQYF
.,TRBV3-1/TRBV3-2,TRBJ2-5,.,TGTGCCAGCAGCCGTTCAAAACCTCCCGGACCCGGGAAAGAGACCCAGTACTTC,CASSRSKPPGPGKETQYF
.,TRBV18,TRBJ2-3,.,TGTGCCAGCTCACGCTCAGGGGAGCCGTCAGATACGCAGTATTTT,CASSRSGEPSDTQYF
.,TRBV2,TRBJ1-5,.,TGTGCCAGCAAGCGCGGGGCTGGGAATCAGCCCCAGCATTTT,CASKRGAGNQPQHF
TRBD1,TRBV10-3,TRBJ1-4,few,TGTGCCATCAGTGAACCGGACAGGGGGCGCGAAAAACTGTTTTTT,CAISEPDRGREKLFF
TRBD2,TRBV7-9,TRBJ2-5,once,TGTGCCAGCAGCTTAGAAGCGGGGGGGCACGAGACCCAGTACTTC,CASSLEAGGHETQYF
.,TRBV10-1,TRBJ2-5,.,TGCGCCAGCAGTGAGGGAACGGGGGGCATCCGGGAGACCCAGTACTTC,CASSEGTGGIRETQYF
TRBD1,TRBV11-2,TRBJ2-5,once,TGTGCCAGCAGCTTTGGACCTCAGGGGGCCCAGTACTTC,CASSFGPQGAQYF
TRBD2,TRBV30,TRBJ2-3,.,TGTGCCTGGAGTGTACGACTAGCGGGGGCCCAGATGGCAGATACGCAGTATTTT,CAWSVRLAGAQMADTQYF
.,TRBV5-1,TRBJ1-2,.,TGCGCCAGCAGCCCTACCTATGGGGCCTGGGGCTATGGCTACACCTTC,CASSPTYGAWGYGYTF